This T cell receptor (beta chain) appears in the sequencing data of a study of TIL therapy for anti-PD-1-resistant metastatic lung cancer. The overall study: Tumors were harvested before any PD-1/PD-L1 blockade. Median tumor mutation burden was approximately 1.5 mutations per megabase. Whole-study results and caveats: The baseline peripheral repertoire was partially replaced by infused TIL clonotypes that later decayed.

The immunoSEQ assay was v3. Each library reached around 1.9 million read pairs, or about 5-6.5 million at deep level. Only in-frame clones appear in the TCRdb table, and some are missing; sequencing was by immunoSEQ multiplex PCR. The sample has around 50,000 clones, about 70% seen once. For this clone: What it binds is unknown.

Noted time point: pre-treatment sample, taken before nivolumab and TIL therapy. There are 13 residues in the CDR3. In germline, CDR1 is MNHNS, CDR2 SASEGT. The germline V and J ends were trimmed by 9 bases and 2 bases, with 13 bases remaining between them. The sequence derives from a person between 25 and 79 years old with non-small cell lung cancer. Specimen: blood, collected at baseline. This chain joins TRBV6-1 and TRBJ1-2, with D perhaps TRBD1 (5 bases). CDR3 region: CASRMTANYGYTF. The CDR3 DNA is TGTGCCAGTCGCATGACAGCAAACTATGGCTACACCTTC.